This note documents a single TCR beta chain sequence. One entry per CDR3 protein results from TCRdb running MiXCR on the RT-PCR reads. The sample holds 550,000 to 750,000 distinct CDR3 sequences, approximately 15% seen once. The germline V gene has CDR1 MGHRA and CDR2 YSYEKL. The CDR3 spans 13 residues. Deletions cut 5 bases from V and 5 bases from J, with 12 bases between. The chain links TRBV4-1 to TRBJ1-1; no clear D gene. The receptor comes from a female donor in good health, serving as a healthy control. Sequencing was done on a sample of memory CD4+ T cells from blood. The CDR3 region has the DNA TGCGCCAGCAGCTTCGATTCGGGAACTGAAGCTTTCTTT. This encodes CASSFDSGTEAFF.